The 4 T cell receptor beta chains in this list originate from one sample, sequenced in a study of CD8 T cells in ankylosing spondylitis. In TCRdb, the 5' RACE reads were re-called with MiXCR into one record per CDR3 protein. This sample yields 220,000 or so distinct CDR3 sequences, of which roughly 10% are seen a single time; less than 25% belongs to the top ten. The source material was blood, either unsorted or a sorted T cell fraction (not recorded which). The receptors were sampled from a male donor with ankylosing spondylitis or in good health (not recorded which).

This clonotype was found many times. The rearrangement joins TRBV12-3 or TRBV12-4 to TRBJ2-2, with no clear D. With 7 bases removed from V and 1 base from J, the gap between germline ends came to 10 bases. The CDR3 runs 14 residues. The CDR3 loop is CASTQPGNTGELFF. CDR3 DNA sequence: TGTGCCAGCACTCAGCCGGGGAACACCGGGGAGCTGTTTTTT.

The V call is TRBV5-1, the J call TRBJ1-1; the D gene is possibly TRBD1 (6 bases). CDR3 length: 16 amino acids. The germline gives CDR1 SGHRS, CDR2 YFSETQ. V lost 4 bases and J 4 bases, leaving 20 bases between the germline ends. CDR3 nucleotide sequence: TGCGCCAGCAGCCCCAGGACGGACGGGGGGGCCACTGAAGCTTTCTTT. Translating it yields CASSPRTDGGATEAFF.

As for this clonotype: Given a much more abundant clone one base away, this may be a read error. CDR3 coding DNA: TGTGCCAGCAGACGGGACAGGGGAAATGAAAAACCGTTTTTT. Translated, it gives CASRRDRGNEKPFF. The rearrangement links TRBV12-3 or TRBV12-4 to TRBJ1-4; TRBD1 matches at 10 bases. The CDR3 runs 14 residues.

The chain's CDR3 is CASSLTGTANTGELFF. CDR3 DNA sequence: TGTGCCAGCAGTTTGACCGGGACAGCGAACACCGGGGAGCTGTTTTTT. This chain uses TRBV28 with TRBJ2-2, with TRBD1 matching 7 bases. V was pared by 3 bases and J by 0 bases, with 4 bases of the junction left unmatched. Germline CDR1 reads MDHEN; CDR2 reads SYDVKM. The CDR3 is 16 amino acids. The whole variable domain, filled in from reference TRBV28 and TRBJ2-2, reads DVKVTQSSRYLVKRTGEKVFLECVQDMDHENMFWYRQDPGLGLRLIYFSYDVKMKEKGDIPEGYSVSREKKERFSLILESASTNQTSMYLCASSLTGTANTGELFFGEGSRLTVL.